This TCR beta chain was sequenced during a study of T cell responses to AZD1222 COVID-19 vaccine (dated by TCRdb to the early 2020s). Broadly, across the study: AZD1222 recipients given second doses at about 4 weeks or at about 12 weeks were pooled, since spike-specific TCR depth and breadth were not found to differ between the two schedules. A total of around 240 trial participants underwent TCR sequencing, of whom 200 to 220 received two doses of AZD1222 and around 25 received two doses of the MenACWY control vaccine. Trial participants were enrolled by age into 18-55, 56-69 and 70-plus year subgroups, with about 150, 28 and 57 TCR-sequenced participants respectively.

The germline V gene sets CDR1 to MNHEY and CDR2 to SVGEGT. The CDR3 goes from the cysteine to the phenylalanine over 14 residues. Solely the CDR3 DNA is kept, with 42 bases framed from the first base. Trimming accounts for 6 bases at V and 5 bases at J, while the number of junction bases matched to no gene is 5. The CDR3 regions of human TCRbeta chains were analyzed by immunosequencing. In the paper's pipeline: TCRs in the repertoires were compared against a reference library of SARS-CoV-2-specific TCRs that had been generated with the MIRA antigen-specificity platform. Breadth was defined as the fraction of unique TCRs that were SARS-CoV-2-associated, and depth was defined as the fraction of total T cells that were SARS-CoV-2-associated. Each spike-specific TCR was assigned to its reactive spike region and to a CD4 or CD8 class using the MIRA data. Log10-transformed breadth and depth values were compared by one-way ANOVA with Sidak's multiple comparisons tests. In its TCRdb copy, this immuneACCESS table keeps in-frame sequences only and misses some clones. Where compared with another copy, unresolved V genes explain less than half of these, and the others have no known cause. The DNA gave D and trimming, while V, J and clone size come from that table. This sample lists around 150,000 clones; around 95% were detected once. The top ten constitute roughly 1.2% of the sample.

The sample's time point label is to be understood as: baseline before first vaccination. Samples from vaccinated people were obtained from the UK trials COV001 and COV002, which included a single-blind randomized controlled phase 2/3 trial of AZD1222 (ChAdOx1 nCoV-19) in healthy adults. Trial participant PBMC samples were collected at day 0 and day 28 after the second dose for TCRbeta chain sequencing. As regards this clone: Its target antigen remains unknown. No clone much larger than this one lies a single base away; base qualities are absent.

Paper-wide results and their limitations: Because no samples from the day 14 peak response were available, repertoires could be characterized only after the peak T cell response. The 56-69-year group was small, and its depth increase did not reach significance, likely because of low power. A significant rise in spike-specific TCR breadth and depth was observed after two AZD1222 doses relative to day 0 and relative to MenACWY recipients. Only five to seven AZD1222 recipients were SARS-CoV-2 seropositive at baseline, limiting conclusions about previously exposed vaccinees. Most participants were white British and females outnumbered males, and the authors suggested that clonal diversity may have been underestimated. CD4 TCRs associated with the vaccine covered the entire spike protein, and the dominant responses were in regions 160-218 and 743-854. Epitopes outside the regions mutated in the B.1.351 and B.1.1.7 variants were reportedly recognized by nearly half of the unique spike-specific TCRs.

Sequences were derived from peripheral blood, sampled on day 0 of AZD1222 vaccination. The chain links TRBV6-2 or TRBV6-3 with TRBJ1-4, with 8 bases in between that match TRBD1. This sequence originates from an adult in good health. DNA sequence: TGTGCCAGCAGCCCGGGACAGGCGAATGAAAAACTGTTTTTT. It translates as CASSPGQANEKLFF.